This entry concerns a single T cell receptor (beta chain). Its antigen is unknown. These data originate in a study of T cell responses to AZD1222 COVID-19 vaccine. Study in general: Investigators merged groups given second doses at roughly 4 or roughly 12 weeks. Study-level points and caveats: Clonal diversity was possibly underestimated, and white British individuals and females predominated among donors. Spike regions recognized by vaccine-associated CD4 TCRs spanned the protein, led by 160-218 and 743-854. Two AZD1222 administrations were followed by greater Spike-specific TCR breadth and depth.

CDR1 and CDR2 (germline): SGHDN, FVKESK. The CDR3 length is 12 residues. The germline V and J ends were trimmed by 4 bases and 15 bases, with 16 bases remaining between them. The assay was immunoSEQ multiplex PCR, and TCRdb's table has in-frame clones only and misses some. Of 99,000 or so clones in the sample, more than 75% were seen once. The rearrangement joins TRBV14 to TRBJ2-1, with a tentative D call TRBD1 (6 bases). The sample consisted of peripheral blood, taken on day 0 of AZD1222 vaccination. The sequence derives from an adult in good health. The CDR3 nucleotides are TGTGCCAGCAGCCCAAGTAACAGGGATGTGTTCTTC. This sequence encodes CASSPSNRDVFF.